A selection of T cell receptor beta chains follows, all from one sample in a study of patients and donors after allogeneic stem cell transplantation. TCRdb recomputed calls from the RT-PCR reads with MiXCR, one row per CDR3 protein. The sample carries about 31,000 distinct CDR3 sequences, under 7.5% recorded once. The sample consisted of blood, either unsorted or a sorted T cell fraction (not recorded which). Receptors originate from a human donor who was either an allogeneic HSCT recipient or a stem cell or donor lymphocyte infusion donor (not recorded which). It is not recorded whose cells these are; they may come from a transplant donor. Both conserved end residues are trimmed from each CDR3.

V: TRBV10-3; J: TRBJ1-6; CDR3: AIRQGERNSPLH
V: TRBV6-1; J: TRBJ2-3; CDR3: AGRTSGTDTQY
V: TRBV21-1; J: TRBJ2-7; CDR3: ASSKCVGRKVNLYEQY
V: TRBV6-5; J: TRBJ2-1; CDR3: ASSFSRGRHNEQF
V: TRBV7-9; J: TRBJ1-1; CDR3: ASSLAEAF
V: TRBV5-5; J: TRBJ2-5; CDR3: ASSFRMQETQY
V: TRBV6-6; J: TRBJ1-2; CDR3: ASGDSQNYGYT
V: TRBV12-3/TRBV12-4; J: TRBJ2-7; CDR3: ASSLGAGVYEQY
V: TRBV4-1; J: TRBJ2-5; CDR3: ASSQDGRAQETQY
V: TRBV10-3; J: TRBJ2-7; CDR3: AISDRDSIEQY
V: TRBV7-9; J: TRBJ2-3; CDR3: ASSLYGTALAGHTDTQY
V: TRBV18; J: TRBJ2-2; CDR3: ASSPPRTGLGTGELF
V: TRBV20-1; J: TRBJ1-5; CDR3: SAELQGRTDQPQH
V: TRBV4-1; J: TRBJ1-5; CDR3: ASSQIKQGNQPQH
V: TRBV3-1; J: TRBJ2-3; CDR3: ASSQGLAGPHTQY
V: TRBV25-1; J: TRBJ1-4; CDR3: ASSEYRVVYQEKLF